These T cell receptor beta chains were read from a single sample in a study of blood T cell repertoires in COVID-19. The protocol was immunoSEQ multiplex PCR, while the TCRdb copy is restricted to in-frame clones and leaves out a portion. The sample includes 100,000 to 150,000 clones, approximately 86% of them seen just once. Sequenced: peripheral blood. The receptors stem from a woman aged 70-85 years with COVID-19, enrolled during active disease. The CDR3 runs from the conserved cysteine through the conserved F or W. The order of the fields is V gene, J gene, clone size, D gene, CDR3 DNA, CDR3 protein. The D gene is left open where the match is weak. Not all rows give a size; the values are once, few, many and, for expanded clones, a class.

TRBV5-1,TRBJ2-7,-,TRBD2,TGCGCCAGCAGCTTTTCGGGGGGCTCCTACGAGCAGTACTTC,CASSFSGGSYEQYF
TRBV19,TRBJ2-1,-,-,TGTGCCAGTAGTATGGTCGCGCCACCTCCCTACAATGAGCAGTTCTTC,CASSMVAPPPYNEQFF
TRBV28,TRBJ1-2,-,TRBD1,TGTGCCAGCCGGACAGGGTTTAACTATGGCTACACCTTC,CASRTGFNYGYTF
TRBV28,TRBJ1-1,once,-,TGTGCCAGCGCCCGGGGAGGTATGTCCCTTGGATGG,CASARGGMSLGW
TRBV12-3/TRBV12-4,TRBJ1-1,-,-,TGTGCCAGCAGTTTAGTCAATGAAGCTTTCTTT,CASSLVNEAFF
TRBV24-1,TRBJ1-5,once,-,TGTGCCACCAGTGGTCAGGGGCGAGAACAGCCCCAGCATTTT,CATSGQGREQPQHF
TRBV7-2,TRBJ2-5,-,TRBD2,TGTGCCAGCAGCTTAGCGAGCGGGGACCTACAAGAGACCCAGTACTTC,CASSLASGDLQETQYF
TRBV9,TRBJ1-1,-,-,TGTGCCAGCAGCGTAGCTACTAGTAGGACGGAAGAAGCTTTCTTT,CASSVATSRTEEAFF
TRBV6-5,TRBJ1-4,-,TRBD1,TGTGCCAGCACCGAATACGGCAGGGGGGATGAAAAACTGTTTTTT,CASTEYGRGDEKLFF
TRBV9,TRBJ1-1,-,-,TGTGCCAGCAGCCCATCATGGGGCGTGGGGACTGAAGCTTTCTTT,CASSPSWGVGTEAFF
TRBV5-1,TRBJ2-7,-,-,TGCGCCAGCAGCGACACCGGGACATTAACCTACGAGCAGTACTTC,CASSDTGTLTYEQYF
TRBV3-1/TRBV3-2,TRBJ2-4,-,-,TGTGCCAGCAGCCAAGGGAGGAACCCCAAAAACATTCAGTACTTC,CASSQGRNPKNIQYF
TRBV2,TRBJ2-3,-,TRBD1,TGTGCCAGCAGTACCAGACAGGGAGCCGCAGATACGCAGTATTTT,CASSTRQGAADTQYF
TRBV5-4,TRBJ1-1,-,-,TGTGCCAGCAGCTTGGGGTTCGGGGAGGAGAACACTGAAGCTTTCTTT,CASSLGFGEENTEAFF
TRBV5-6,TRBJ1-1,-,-,TGTGCCAGCAGCTCCCCAGGATTTAGGGGCACTGAAGCTTTCTTT,CASSSPGFRGTEAFF
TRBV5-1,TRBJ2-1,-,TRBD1,TGCGCCAGCAGTTCGGGACAGGGCTCCAATGAGCAGTTCTTC,CASSSGQGSNEQFF
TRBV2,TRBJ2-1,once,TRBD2,TGTGCCAGCAGTGAATCTAGCGGGGGGACCTCTAATGAGCAGTTCTTC,CASSESSGGTSNEQFF
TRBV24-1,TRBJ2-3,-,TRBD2,TGTGCCACCAGTGACGTGACTAGCGGGAACACAGATACGCAGTATTTT,CATSDVTSGNTDTQYF
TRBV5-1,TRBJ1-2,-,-,TGCGCCAGCAGCTTGGGTCAGACTAATACCAACTATGGCTACACCTTC,CASSLGQTNTNYGYTF